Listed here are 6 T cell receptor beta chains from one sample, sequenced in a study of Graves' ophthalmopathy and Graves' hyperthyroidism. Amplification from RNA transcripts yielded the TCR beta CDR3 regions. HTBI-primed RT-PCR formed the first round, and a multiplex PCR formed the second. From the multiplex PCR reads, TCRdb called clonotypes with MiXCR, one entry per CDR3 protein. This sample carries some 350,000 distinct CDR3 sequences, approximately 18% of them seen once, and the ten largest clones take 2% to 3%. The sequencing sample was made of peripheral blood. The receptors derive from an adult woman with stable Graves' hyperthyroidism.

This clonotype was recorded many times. The CDR3, as DNA: TGTGCCAGCAGCTTAATTTCTGGGGAGCAGTACTTC. The encoded protein is CASSLISGEQYF. This rearrangement joins TRBV7-2 to TRBJ2-7; D gene ambiguous. There are 12 residues in the CDR3. Trimming took off 2 bases at V and 7 bases at J, with 9 bases between the two ends. Germline loops: CDR1 SGHTA, CDR2 FQGNSA.

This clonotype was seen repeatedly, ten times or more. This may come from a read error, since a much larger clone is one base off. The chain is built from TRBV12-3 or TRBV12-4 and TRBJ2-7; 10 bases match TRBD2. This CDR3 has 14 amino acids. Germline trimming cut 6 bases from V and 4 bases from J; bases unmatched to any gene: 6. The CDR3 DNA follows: TGTGCCAGCAGAGGGACTAGCGAGAGTTACGAGCAGTACTTC. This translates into CASRGTSESYEQYF.

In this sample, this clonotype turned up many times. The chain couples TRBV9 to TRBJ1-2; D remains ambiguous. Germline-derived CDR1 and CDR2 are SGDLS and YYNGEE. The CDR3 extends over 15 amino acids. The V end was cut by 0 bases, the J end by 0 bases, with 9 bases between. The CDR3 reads CASSVAAGTNYGYTF. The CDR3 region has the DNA TGTGCCAGCAGCGTAGCTGCGGGTACTAACTATGGCTACACCTTC.

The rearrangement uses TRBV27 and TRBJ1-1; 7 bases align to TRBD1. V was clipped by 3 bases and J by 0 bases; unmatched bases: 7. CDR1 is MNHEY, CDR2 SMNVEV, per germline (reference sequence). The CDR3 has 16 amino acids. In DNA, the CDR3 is TGTGCCAGCAGTTTGACAGGGTCATTGATGAACACTGAAGCTTTCTTT. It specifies CASSLTGSLMNTEAFF.

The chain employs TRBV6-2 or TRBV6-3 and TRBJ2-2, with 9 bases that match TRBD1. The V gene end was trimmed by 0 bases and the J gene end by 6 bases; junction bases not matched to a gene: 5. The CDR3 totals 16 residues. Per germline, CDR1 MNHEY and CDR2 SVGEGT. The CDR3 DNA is TGTGCCAGCAGTTACTCGATGGGACAGGGACCCGGGGAGCTGTTTTTT. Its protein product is CASSYSMGQGPGELFF.

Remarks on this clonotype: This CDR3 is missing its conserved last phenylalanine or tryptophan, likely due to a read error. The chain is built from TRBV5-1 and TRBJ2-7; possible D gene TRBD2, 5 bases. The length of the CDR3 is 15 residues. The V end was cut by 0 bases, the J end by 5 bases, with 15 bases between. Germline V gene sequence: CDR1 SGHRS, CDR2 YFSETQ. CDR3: CASSLAVLDSDEQYS. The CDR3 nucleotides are TGCGCCAGCAGCTTGGCCGTGTTGGACTCGGACGAGCAGTACTCC.